This note documents a single TCR beta chain sequence. The record originates from a study of PD-1 blockade in mismatch repair-deficient tumors. Profiling relied on immunoSEQ multiplex PCR, and the TCRdb table lists in-frame clones only, not all of them. This table has 56,000 or so clones, over 65% appearing once. The length of the CDR3 is 15 residues. The trim removed 2 bases at V and 5 bases at J, leaving 2 bases unmatched. CDR1 MNHNS and CDR2 SASEGT come from the germline V gene. This sample comprised peripheral blood, obtained 4 weeks after starting pembrolizumab. The sequence derives from an adult with mismatch repair-deficient cancer. V and J are TRBV6-1 and TRBJ1-6; 8 bases fit TRBD1. Written as DNA, the CDR3 is TGTGCCAGCAGTGAAAGGACAGGGAATAATTCACCCCTCCACTTT. Its translation: CASSERTGNNSPLHF.